The 3 T cell receptor beta chains in this list originate from one sample, sequenced in a study of blood T cell repertoires in COVID-19. The protocol was immunoSEQ multiplex PCR, while the TCRdb copy is restricted to in-frame clones and leaves out a portion. The profile covers 220,000 or so clones, with just under 85% appearing a single time and about 1.3% taken by the ten largest. Sequencing was done on a sample of PBMCs or T cells enriched from blood (not recorded which). All receptors come from a woman in her 40s with acute COVID-19.

The chain joins TRBV21-1 to TRBJ2-5; no check of the table's D call, TRBD1, against the DNA was made. TRBV21-1 is labeled a pseudogene. The CDR3 runs 16 residues. The CDR3 DNA reads as TGTGCCAGCAGCAGGGATGCGACAGACTCCCAAGAGACCCAGTACTTC. The encoded protein is CASSRDATDSQETQYF.

The chain is built from TRBV6-5 and TRBJ2-7, with D maybe TRBD2 (5 bases). The CDR3 length is 16 residues. V lost 0 bases and J 6 bases, leaving 18 bases between the germline ends. The germline gives CDR1 MNHEY, CDR2 SVGAGI. The CDR3 is CASSYSSSTSPAEQYF. CDR3 bases: TGTGCCAGCAGTTACTCATCGTCCACTAGTCCCGCCGAGCAGTACTTC.

The rearrangement uses TRBV9 and TRBJ1-4; D possibly corresponds to TRBD1 (5 bases). Germline lookup yields CDR1 SGDLS and CDR2 YYNGEE. This CDR3 contains 14 residues. Trimming took off 1 base at V and 5 bases at J, with 9 bases between the two ends. The CDR3 DNA is TGTGCCAGCAGCGTATCAGGGAGGAATGAAAAACTGTTTTTT. Its translation is CASSVSGRNEKLFF. Full variable domain (missing parts from reference TRBV9 and TRBJ1-4): DSGVTQTPKHLITATGQRVTLRCSPRSGDLSVYWYQQSLDQGLQFLIQYYNGEERAKGNILERFSAQQFPDLHSELNLSSLELGDSALYFCASSVSGRNEKLFFGSGTQLSVL.